This T cell receptor beta chain comes out of a study of T-cell reconstitution after alpha-beta-depleted transplantation in children. Unique molecular identifiers were used to barcode this TCRbeta library. In TCRdb, the PCR reads were re-called with MiXCR into one record per CDR3 protein. Of around 45,000 distinct CDR3 sequences listed, around 50% were seen once; the top ten hold around two fifths. After removal of 0 bases from V and 1 base from J, the junction contained 1 base not matched to a gene. Germline-derived CDR1 and CDR2 are DFQATT and SNEGSKA (reference sequence). The CDR3 is 14 amino acids.

The chain links TRBV20-1 to TRBJ2-3; 7 bases are shared with TRBD1. This sequence was found in a boy younger than two with SCID, due to receive a stem cell transplant. Sequenced here: peripheral blood, sampled before TCRalphabeta/CD19-depleted stem cell transplant. The CDR3 coding sequence is TGCAGTGCTAGAGATGGGACAGGCACAGATACGCAGTATTTT. This translates into CSARDGTGTDTQYF.